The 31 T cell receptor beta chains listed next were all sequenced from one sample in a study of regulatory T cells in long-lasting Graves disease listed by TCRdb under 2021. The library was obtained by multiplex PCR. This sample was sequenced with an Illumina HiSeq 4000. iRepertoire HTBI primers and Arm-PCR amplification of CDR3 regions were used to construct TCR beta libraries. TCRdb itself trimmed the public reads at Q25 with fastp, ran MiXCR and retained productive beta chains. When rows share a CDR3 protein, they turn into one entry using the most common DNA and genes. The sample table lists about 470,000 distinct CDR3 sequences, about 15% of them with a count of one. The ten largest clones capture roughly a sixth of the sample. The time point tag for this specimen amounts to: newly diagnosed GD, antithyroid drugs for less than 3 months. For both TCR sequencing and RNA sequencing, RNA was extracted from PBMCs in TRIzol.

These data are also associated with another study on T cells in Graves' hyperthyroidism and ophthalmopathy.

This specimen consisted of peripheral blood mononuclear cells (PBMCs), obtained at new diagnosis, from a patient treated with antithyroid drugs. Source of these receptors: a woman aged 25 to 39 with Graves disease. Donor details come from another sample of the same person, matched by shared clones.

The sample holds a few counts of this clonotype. The CDR3 nucleotides are TGTGCCAGCAGCGCCCGAATAGCGGCGAACACCGGGGAGCTGTTTTTT. Its protein is CASSARIAANTGELFF. This sequence joins TRBV9 and TRBJ2-2; a possible D gene is TRBD2 (6 bases). Germline CDR1 is SGDLS and CDR2 is YYNGEE. Trimming cost V 3 bases and J 0 bases, with 12 bases left between them. The CDR3 covers 16 residues. Drawing the rest from reference TRBV9 and TRBJ2-2, the complete variable domain is DSGVTQTPKHLITATGQRVTLRCSPRSGDLSVYWYQQSLDQGLQFLIQYYNGEERAKGNILERFSAQQFPDLHSELNLSSLELGDSALYFCASSARIAANTGELFFGEGSRLTVL.

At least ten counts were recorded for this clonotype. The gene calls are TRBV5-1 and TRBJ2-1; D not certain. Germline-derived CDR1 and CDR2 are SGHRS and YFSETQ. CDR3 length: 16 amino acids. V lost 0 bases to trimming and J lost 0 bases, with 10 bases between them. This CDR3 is CASSLVIVSSYNEQFF. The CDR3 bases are TGCGCCAGCAGCTTGGTCATAGTCAGCTCCTACAATGAGCAGTTCTTC.

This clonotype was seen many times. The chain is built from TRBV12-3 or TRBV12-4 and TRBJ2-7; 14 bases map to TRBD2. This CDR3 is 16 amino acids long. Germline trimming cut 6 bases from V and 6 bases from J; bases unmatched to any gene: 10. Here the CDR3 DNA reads TGTGCCAGCAGACACGGACTAGCGGGAGGTATTGGCGAGCAGTACTTC. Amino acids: CASRHGLAGGIGEQYF.

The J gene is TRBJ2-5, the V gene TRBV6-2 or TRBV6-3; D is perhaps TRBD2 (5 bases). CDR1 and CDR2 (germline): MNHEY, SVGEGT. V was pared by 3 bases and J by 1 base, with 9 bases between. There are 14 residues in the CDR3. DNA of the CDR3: TGTGCCAGCAGTTATTTCAGCGGCCAAGAGACCCAGTACTTC. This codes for CASSYFSGQETQYF.

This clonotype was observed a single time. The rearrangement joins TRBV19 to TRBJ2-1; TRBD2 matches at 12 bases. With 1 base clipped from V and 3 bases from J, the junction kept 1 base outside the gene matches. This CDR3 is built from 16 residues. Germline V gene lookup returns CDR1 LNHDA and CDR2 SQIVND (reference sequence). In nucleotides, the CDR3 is TGTGCCAGTAGTATAGGACTAGCGGGAGACTACAATGAGCAGTTCTTC. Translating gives CASSIGLAGDYNEQFF.

CDR3 region: CASSVSGLPADTQYF. In DNA, the CDR3 is TGTGCCAGCAGCGTTAGCGGCCTCCCCGCAGATACGCAGTATTTT. The chain recombines TRBV9 with TRBJ2-3, with D perhaps matching TRBD2 (6 bases). Germline V gene lookup returns CDR1 SGDLS and CDR2 YYNGEE. The length of the CDR3 is 15 residues. V lost 2 bases and J 4 bases, leaving 14 bases between the germline ends.

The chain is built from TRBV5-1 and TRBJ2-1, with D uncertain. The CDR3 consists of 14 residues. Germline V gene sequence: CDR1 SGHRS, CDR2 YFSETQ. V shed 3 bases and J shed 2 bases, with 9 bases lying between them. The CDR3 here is CASSSDGTYNEQFF. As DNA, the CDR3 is TGCGCCAGCAGCTCGGACGGAACCTACAATGAGCAGTTCTTC.

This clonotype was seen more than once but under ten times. The CDR3 coding sequence is TGTGCCAGCAGGCTCGGACTTACCTACCACGAGCAGTACTTC. It codes for CASRLGLTYHEQYF. The V call is TRBV11-2, the J call TRBJ2-7; D is possibly TRBD2 (5 bases). Per germline, CDR1 SGHAT and CDR2 FQNNGV. V was pared by 6 bases and J by 5 bases, with 17 bases between. The CDR3 spans 14 residues.

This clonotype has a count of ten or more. CDR3 protein: CATQRALGRSTDTQYF. CDR3 sequence (DNA): TGTGCCACCCAAAGGGCCCTAGGAAGGAGCACAGATACGCAGTATTTT. The chain is built from TRBV28 and TRBJ2-3; no definite D call. The V gene lost 10 bases and the J gene lost 0 bases, with 20 bases spanning the gap. Germline values: CDR1 MDHEN, CDR2 SYDVKM. The CDR3 loop spans 16 amino acids.

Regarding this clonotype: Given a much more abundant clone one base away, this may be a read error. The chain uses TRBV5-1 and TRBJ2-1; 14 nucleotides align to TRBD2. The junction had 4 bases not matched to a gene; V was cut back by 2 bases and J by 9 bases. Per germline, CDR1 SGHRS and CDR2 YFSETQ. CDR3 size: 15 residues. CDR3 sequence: CASSFGTSGSGEQFF. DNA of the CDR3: TGCGCCAGCAGCTTCGGGACTAGCGGGAGTGGTGAGCAGTTCTTC.

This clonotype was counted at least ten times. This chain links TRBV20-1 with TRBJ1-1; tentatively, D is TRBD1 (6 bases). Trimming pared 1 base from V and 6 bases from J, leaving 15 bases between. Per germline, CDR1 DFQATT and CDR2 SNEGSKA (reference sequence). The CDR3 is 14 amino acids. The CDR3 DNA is TGCAGTGCTAGAGGGTGGGGGGGGCTTCCTGAAGCTTTCTTT. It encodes CSARGWGGLPEAFF.

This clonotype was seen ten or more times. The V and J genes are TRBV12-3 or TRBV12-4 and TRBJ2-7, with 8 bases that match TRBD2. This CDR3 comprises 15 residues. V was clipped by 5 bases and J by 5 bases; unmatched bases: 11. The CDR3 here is CASSPLGGGLDEQYF. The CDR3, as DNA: TGTGCCAGCAGTCCCCTCGGGGGGGGTCTCGACGAGCAGTACTTC.

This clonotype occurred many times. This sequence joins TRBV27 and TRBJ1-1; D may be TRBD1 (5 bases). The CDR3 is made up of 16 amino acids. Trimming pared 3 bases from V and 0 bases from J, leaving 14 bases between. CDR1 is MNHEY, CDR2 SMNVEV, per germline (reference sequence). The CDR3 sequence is CASSFWQGGMNTEAFF. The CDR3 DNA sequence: TGTGCCAGCAGTTTTTGGCAGGGAGGTATGAACACTGAAGCTTTCTTT.

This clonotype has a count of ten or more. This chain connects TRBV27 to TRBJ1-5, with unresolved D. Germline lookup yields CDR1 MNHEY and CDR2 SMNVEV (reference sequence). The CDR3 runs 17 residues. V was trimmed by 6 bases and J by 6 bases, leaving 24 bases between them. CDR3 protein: CASSRGFGRGEAQPQHF. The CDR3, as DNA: TGTGCCAGCAGCCGTGGCTTTGGACGAGGCGAGGCTCAGCCCCAGCATTTT.

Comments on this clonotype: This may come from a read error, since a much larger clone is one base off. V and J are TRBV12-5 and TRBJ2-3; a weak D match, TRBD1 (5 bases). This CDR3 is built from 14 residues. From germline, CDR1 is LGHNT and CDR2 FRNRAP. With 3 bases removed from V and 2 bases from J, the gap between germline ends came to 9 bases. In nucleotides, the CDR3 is TGTGCTAGTGGTTTAGACAGTAACACAGATACGCAGTATTTT. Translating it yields CASGLDSNTDTQYF.

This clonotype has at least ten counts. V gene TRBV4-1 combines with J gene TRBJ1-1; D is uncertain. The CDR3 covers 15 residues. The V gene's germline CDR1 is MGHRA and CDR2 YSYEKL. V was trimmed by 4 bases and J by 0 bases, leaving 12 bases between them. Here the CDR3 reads CASSPMVDLNTEAFF. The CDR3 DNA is TGCGCCAGCAGCCCCATGGTGGATTTGAACACTGAAGCTTTCTTT.

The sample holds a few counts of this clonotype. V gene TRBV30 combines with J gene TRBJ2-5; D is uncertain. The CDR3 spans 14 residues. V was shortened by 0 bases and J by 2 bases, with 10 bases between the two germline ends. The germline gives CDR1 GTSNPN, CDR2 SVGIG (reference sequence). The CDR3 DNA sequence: TGTGCCTGGAGTGTATCCGGGTCGCAAGAGACCCAGTACTTC. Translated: CAWSVSGSQETQYF.

CDR3 residues: CASINQRERNNEQFF. CDR3 DNA: TGTGCCAGCATTAACCAGCGGGAGCGAAACAATGAGCAGTTCTTC. The chain combines TRBV6-1 with TRBJ2-1; 8 positions agree with TRBD2. Trimming cost V 7 bases and J 5 bases; bases outside gene matches: 10. Germline CDR1 reads MNHNS; CDR2 reads SASEGT. The CDR3 contains 15 residues.

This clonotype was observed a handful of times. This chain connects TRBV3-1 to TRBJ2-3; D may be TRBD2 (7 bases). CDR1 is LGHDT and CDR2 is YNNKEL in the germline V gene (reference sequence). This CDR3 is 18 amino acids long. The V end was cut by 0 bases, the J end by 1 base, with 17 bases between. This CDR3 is CASSQDFRGRGGTDTQYF. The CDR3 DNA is TGTGCCAGCAGCCAAGATTTTCGAGGGAGGGGGGGCACAGATACGCAGTATTTT.

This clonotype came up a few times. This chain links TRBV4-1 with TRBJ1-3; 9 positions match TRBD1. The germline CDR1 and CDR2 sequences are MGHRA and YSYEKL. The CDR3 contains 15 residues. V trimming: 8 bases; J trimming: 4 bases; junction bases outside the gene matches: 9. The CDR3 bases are TGCGCCAGCGGGGAAGGGACAGGGCGAGGAAACACCATATATTTT. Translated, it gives CASGEGTGRGNTIYF.

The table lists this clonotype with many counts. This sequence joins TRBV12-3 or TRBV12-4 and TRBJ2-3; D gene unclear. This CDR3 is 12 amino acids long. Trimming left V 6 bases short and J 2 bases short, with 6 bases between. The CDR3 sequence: CASRPITDTQYF. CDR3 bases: TGTGCCAGCAGGCCGATCACAGATACGCAGTATTTT.

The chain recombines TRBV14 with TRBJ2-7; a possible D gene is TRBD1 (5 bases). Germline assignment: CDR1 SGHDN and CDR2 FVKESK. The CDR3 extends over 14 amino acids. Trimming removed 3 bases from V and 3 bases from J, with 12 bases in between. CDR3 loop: CASSQRRGLYEQYF. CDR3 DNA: TGTGCCAGCAGCCAGAGAAGGGGTCTCTACGAGCAGTACTTC.

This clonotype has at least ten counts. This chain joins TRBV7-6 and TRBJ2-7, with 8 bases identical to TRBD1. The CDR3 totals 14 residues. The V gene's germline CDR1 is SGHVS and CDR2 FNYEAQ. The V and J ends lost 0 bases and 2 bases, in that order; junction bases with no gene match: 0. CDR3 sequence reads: CASSLADRAYEQYF. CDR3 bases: TGTGCCAGCAGCTTAGCGGACAGGGCCTACGAGCAGTACTTC.

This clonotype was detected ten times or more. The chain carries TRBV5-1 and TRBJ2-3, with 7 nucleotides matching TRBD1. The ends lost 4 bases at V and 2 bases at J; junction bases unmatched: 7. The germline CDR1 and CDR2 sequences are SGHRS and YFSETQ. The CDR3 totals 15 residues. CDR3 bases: TGCGCCAGCAGCACGACAGGGTACTACACAGATACGCAGTATTTT. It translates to CASSTTGYYTDTQYF.

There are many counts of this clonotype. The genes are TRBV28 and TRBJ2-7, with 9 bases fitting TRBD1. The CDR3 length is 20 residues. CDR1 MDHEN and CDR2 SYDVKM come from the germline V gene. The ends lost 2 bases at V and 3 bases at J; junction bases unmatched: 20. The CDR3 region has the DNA TGTGCCAGCAGTTTACCCCATGGACAGGGGACACCGATATCAGACTACGAGCAGTACTTC. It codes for CASSLPHGQGTPISDYEQYF.

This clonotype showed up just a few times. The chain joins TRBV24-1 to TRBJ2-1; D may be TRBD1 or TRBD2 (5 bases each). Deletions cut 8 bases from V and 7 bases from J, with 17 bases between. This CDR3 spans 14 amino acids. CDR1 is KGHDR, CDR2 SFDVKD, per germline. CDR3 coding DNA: TGTGCCACCAAAGGCTGGGGCGCGGGTAATGAGCAGTTCTTC. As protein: CATKGWGAGNEQFF.

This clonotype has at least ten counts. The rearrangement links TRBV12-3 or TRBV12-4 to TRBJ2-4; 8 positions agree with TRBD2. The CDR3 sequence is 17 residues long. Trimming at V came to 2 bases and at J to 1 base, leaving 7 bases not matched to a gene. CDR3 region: CASSLSMGGRAKNIQYF. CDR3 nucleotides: TGTGCCAGCAGTTTAAGCATGGGCGGGAGGGCCAAAAACATTCAGTACTTC.

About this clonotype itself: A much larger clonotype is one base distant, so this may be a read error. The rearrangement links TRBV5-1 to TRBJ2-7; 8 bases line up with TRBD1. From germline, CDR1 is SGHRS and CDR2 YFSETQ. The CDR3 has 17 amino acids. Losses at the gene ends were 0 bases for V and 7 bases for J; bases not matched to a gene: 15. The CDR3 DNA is TGCGCCAGCAGCTTGGTCTCTCGACAGGGGTCCTACAATGAGCAGTACTTC. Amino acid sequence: CASSLVSRQGSYNEQYF.

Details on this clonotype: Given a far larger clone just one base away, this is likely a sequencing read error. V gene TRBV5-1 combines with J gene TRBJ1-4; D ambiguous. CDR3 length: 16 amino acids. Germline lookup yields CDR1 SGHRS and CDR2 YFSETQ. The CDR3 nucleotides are TGTGCCAGCAGTCACCAGACAAGGCGCGTGTCTGAAAAACTGTTTTTT. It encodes CASSHQTRRVSEKLFF.

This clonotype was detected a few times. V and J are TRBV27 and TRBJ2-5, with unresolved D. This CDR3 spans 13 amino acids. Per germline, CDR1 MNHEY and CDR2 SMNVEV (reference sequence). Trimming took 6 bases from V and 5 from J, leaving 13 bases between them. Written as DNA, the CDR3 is TGTGCCAGCAGCCGACTTAACGGGGAGACCCAGTACTTC. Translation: CASSRLNGETQYF.

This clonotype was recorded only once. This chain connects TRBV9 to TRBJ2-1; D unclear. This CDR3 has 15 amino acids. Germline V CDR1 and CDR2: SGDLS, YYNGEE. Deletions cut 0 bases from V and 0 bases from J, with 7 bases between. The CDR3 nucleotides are TGTGCCAGCAGCGTAGGCCCTAACTCCTACAATGAGCAGTTCTTC. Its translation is CASSVGPNSYNEQFF. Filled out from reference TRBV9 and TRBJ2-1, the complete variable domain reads DSGVTQTPKHLITATGQRVTLRCSPRSGDLSVYWYQQSLDQGLQFLIQYYNGEERAKGNILERFSAQQFPDLHSELNLSSLELGDSALYFCASSVGPNSYNEQFFGPGTRLTVL.